Shown below are 9 T cell receptor beta chains from a single sample sequenced in a study of control samples from healthy donors and cancer patients. Clones were sequenced by immunoSEQ multiplex PCR, and TCRdb holds only the in-frame ones, with some missing. The sample has more than 110,000 clones, about 85% seen once. The specimen sequenced was blood. Source of these receptors: a woman aged 25 to 39 in good health.

This chain connects TRBV11-2 to TRBJ1-2; 10 bases line up with TRBD1. Germline values: CDR1 SGHAT, CDR2 FQNNGV. CDR3 length equals 15 residues. Trimming removed 5 bases from V and 8 bases from J; junction bases left unmatched: 11. CDR3 DNA: TGTGCCAGCAGCCCTCCCGGGACAGGGGTAGGCGGCTACACCTTC. Translating it yields CASSPPGTGVGGYTF.

The V and J genes are TRBV7-2 and TRBJ1-6, with D possibly being TRBD1 (6 bases). Trimming took off 1 base at V and 7 bases at J, with 11 bases between the two ends. This CDR3 is 15 amino acids long. CDR1 is SGHTA, CDR2 FQGNSA, per germline. CDR3: CASSLVGGQNSPLHF. CDR3 sequence (DNA): TGTGCCAGCAGCTTAGTGGGGGGGCAGAATTCACCCCTCCACTTT. Combining the CDR3 with reference TRBV7-2 and TRBJ1-6 gives the whole variable domain GAGVSQSPSNKVTEKGKDVELRCDPISGHTALYWYRQSLGQGLEFLIYFQGNSAPDKSGLPSDRFSAERTGGSVSTLTIQRTQQEDSAVYLCASSLVGGQNSPLHFGNGTRLTVT.

The chain links TRBV7-3 to TRBJ2-2, with TRBD2 identical over 7 bases. V was clipped by 5 bases and J by 7 bases; unmatched bases: 4. Per germline, CDR1 SGHTA and CDR2 FQGTGA. The CDR3 consists of 13 residues. The DNA of the CDR3 is TGTGCCAGCAGCGTACTAGCGAGCGGGGAGCTGTTTTTT. This codes for CASSVLASGELFF.

This clone was observed a single time. J is TRBJ2-2 and V is TRBV7-6; TRBD2 matches 8 bases. V trimming: 3 bases; J trimming: 2 bases; junction bases outside the gene matches: 8. The germline V gene encodes CDR1 SGHVS and CDR2 FNYEAQ. The length of the CDR3 is 17 residues. CDR3 protein: CASSFPPSGGNTGELFF. The CDR3 region has the DNA TGTGCCAGCAGCTTCCCCCCAAGCGGGGGTAACACCGGGGAGCTGTTTTTT. Together with reference TRBV7-6 and TRBJ2-2, the CDR3 gives the full variable domain: GAGVSQSPRYKVTKRGQDVALRCDPISGHVSLYWYRQALGQGPEFLTYFNYEAQQDKSGLPNDRFSAERPEGSISTLTIQRTEQRDSAMYRCASSFPPSGGNTGELFFGEGSRLTVL.

This clone was counted a few times. This chain connects TRBV30 to TRBJ2-7, with TRBD1 as a possible D gene (6 bases). CDR1 is GTSNPN and CDR2 is SVGIG in the germline V gene (reference sequence). The germline V and J ends were trimmed by 1 base and 4 bases, with 11 bases remaining between them. The CDR3 length is 13 residues. CDR3 in DNA: TGTGCCTGGAGTGGACAGGCCTCTTACGAGCAGTACTTC. This codes for CAWSGQASYEQYF.

The chain carries TRBV5-1 and TRBJ2-7; tentatively, D is TRBD2 (6 bases). The germline gives CDR1 SGHRS, CDR2 YFSETQ. This CDR3 is built from 15 residues. The V end was cut by 0 bases, the J end by 4 bases, with 14 bases between. For the CDR3, the DNA is TGCGCCAGCAGCTTGGCCGGAGGGAGTTGGTACGAGCAGTACTTC. This encodes CASSLAGGSWYEQYF.

V usage is TRBV19 and J usage is TRBJ2-3; the D gene could be TRBD1 or TRBD2 (5 bases each). The CDR3 consists of 16 residues. V was cut by 5 bases and J by 2 bases, with 17 bases left in between. Germline-derived CDR1 and CDR2 are LNHDA and SQIVND (reference sequence). This CDR3 reads CASSAGDAPPTDTQYF. CDR3 DNA: TGTGCCAGTAGTGCCGGGGACGCCCCCCCCACAGATACGCAGTATTTT.

This chain uses TRBV9 with TRBJ2-5, with a weak D call TRBD2 (6 bases). V was shortened by 0 bases and J by 4 bases, with 13 bases between the two germline ends. This CDR3 contains 15 residues. Germline V gene sequence: CDR1 SGDLS, CDR2 YYNGEE. The CDR3 DNA follows: TGTGCCAGCAGCGTAGAAGGAGGGGTGGGAGAGACCCAGTACTTC. Encoded protein: CASSVEGGVGETQYF.

The chain recombines TRBV3-1 (or the pseudogene TRBV3-2) with TRBJ1-2, with no clear D. The V gene's germline CDR1 is LGHDT and CDR2 YNNKEL (reference sequence). Trimming cost V 6 bases and J 7 bases, with 9 bases left between them. This CDR3 has 11 amino acids. The CDR3 is CASSFWGGYTF. DNA for the CDR3: TGTGCCAGCAGTTTTTGGGGTGGCTACACCTTC.